The 18 T cell receptor beta chains given below trace back to one sample, sequenced in a study of shared clonotypes between healthy human individuals. The method was immunoSEQ multiplex PCR; TCRdb's version includes in-frame clones alone and lacks a portion of them. The sample includes over 2 million clones, 85% to 95% of them seen just once. The specimen sequenced was naive CD4+ T cells sorted from blood. Subset defined: CD45RA+ positively selected. All receptors derive from a man between 18 and 29 years old in good health.

This clone appeared a single time. The chain combines TRBV27 with TRBJ2-3, with D perhaps TRBD2 (6 bases). Trimming stripped 6 bases from V and 2 bases from J, with 12 bases between. Germline V CDR1 and CDR2: MNHEY, SMNVEV (reference sequence). The CDR3 consists of 14 residues. Here the CDR3 DNA reads TGTGCCAGCAGCTGGGGACTGATCACAGATACGCAGTATTTT. It codes for CASSWGLITDTQYF.

V and J are TRBV9 and TRBJ2-1, with D possibly being TRBD2 (6 bases). The CDR3 sequence is 15 residues long. The germline CDR1 and CDR2 sequences are SGDLS and YYNGEE. Trimming shortened V by 3 bases and J by 2 bases, and 12 bases separated the two germline ends. The CDR3 sequence is CASSADGSTYNEQFF. The CDR3 DNA follows: TGTGCCAGCAGCGCCGACGGGAGTACCTACAATGAGCAGTTCTTC.

CDR3 coding DNA: TGCGCCAGCAGCTTGGGGACAGGGGGCAGCACAGATACGCAGTATTTT. Protein sequence: CASSLGTGGSTDTQYF. The genes are TRBV5-1 and TRBJ2-3; 11 nucleotides agree with TRBD1. Germline V gene lookup returns CDR1 SGHRS and CDR2 YFSETQ. V dropped 0 bases and J dropped 0; count of bases not matched to a gene: 0. This CDR3 comprises 16 residues. The full variable domain, in which reference TRBV5-1 and TRBJ2-3 provide the parts outside the CDR3, is KAGVTQTPRYLIKTRGQQVTLSCSPISGHRSVSWYQQTPGQGLQFLFEYFSETQRNKGNFPGRFSGRQFSNSRSEMNVSTLELGDSALYLCASSLGTGGSTDTQYFGPGTRLTVL.

This chain uses TRBV15 with TRBJ2-1; D might be TRBD1 (5 bases). V dropped 8 bases and J dropped 7 bases, with 21 bases sitting between them. There are 15 residues in the CDR3. Germline CDR1 and CDR2: LNHNV and YYDKDF (reference sequence). CDR3 amino acids: CATAALVGAGNEQFF. The CDR3 bases are TGTGCCACCGCTGCGCTGGTAGGGGCTGGGAATGAGCAGTTCTTC.

The chain uses TRBV9 and TRBJ1-6; D unclear. The germline gives CDR1 SGDLS, CDR2 YYNGEE. The ends were cut back, 0 bases at V and 9 bases at J, with 13 bases in the middle. This CDR3 region has 15 residues. The CDR3 coding sequence is TGTGCCAGCAGCGTAGAACCGGTAATAGGTTCACCCCTCCACTTT. Translating gives CASSVEPVIGSPLHF.

This clone is a singleton in its sample. The chain recombines TRBV2 with TRBJ1-4, with D unresolved. Germline assignment: CDR1 SNHLY and CDR2 FYNNEI. The length of the CDR3 is 15 residues. V shed 5 bases and J shed 0 bases, with 10 bases lying between them. The CDR3 here is CASSYPTPTNEKLFF. CDR3 nucleotide sequence: TGTGCCAGCAGTTACCCGACACCAACTAATGAAAAACTGTTTTTT.

The rearrangement joins TRBV10-3 to TRBJ2-2; either TRBD1 or TRBD2 may fit D (5 bases each). Trimming stripped 10 bases from V and 0 bases from J, with 12 bases between. This CDR3 is 14 amino acids long. Germline CDR1 ENHRY, CDR2 SYGVKD. CDR3 loop: CASTGTANTGELFF. CDR3 DNA: TGTGCCAGTACCGGGACGGCGAACACCGGGGAGCTGTTTTTT.

The CDR3 loop is CASSLFGSESQYF. The CDR3 region has the DNA TGTGCCAGCAGCTTGTTCGGGTCAGAGTCTCAGTACTTC. V is TRBV5-4 and J is TRBJ2-7; no clear D gene. Germline CDR1 is SGHNT and CDR2 is YYREEE (reference sequence). V was trimmed by 1 base and J by 10 bases, leaving 15 bases between them. The length of the CDR3 is 13 residues.

The V call is TRBV6-1, the J call TRBJ2-1; D is unresolved. V lost 8 bases and J 5 bases, leaving 16 bases between the germline ends. CDR1 is MNHNS, CDR2 SASEGT, per germline. The CDR3 consists of 14 residues. CDR3 bases: TGTGCCAGCTTAGGTCTCCCTGGCCACAATGAGCAGTTCTTC. Its protein is CASLGLPGHNEQFF.

The chain links TRBV18 to TRBJ2-2, with 7 bases aligning to TRBD1. Germline CDR1 KGHSH, CDR2 LQKENI. This CDR3 has 15 amino acids. Germline trimming cut 0 bases from V and 6 bases from J; bases unmatched to any gene: 4. CDR3 coding DNA: TGTGCCAGCTCACCACCGACAGGGTACGCCGGGGAGCTGTTTTTT. Amino acids: CASSPPTGYAGELFF. The full variable domain, with the rest looked up from reference TRBV18 and TRBJ2-2, is NAGVMQNPRHLVRRRGQEARLRCSPMKGHSHVYWYRQLPEEGLKFMVYLQKENIIDESGMPKERFSAEFPKEGPSILRIQQVVRGDSAAYFCASSPPTGYAGELFFGEGSRLTVL.

The rearrangement uses TRBV4-1 and TRBJ1-2, with D tentatively TRBD1 (5 bases). CDR1 and CDR2 (germline): MGHRA, YSYEKL. This CDR3 has 16 amino acids. The V end was cut by 4 bases, the J end by 6 bases, with 21 bases between. CDR3 DNA sequence: TGCGCCAGCAGCCCCACACCAGGGCAGGGTAAAAATGGCTACACCTTC. Amino acid sequence: CASSPTPGQGKNGYTF.

The chain uses TRBV13 and TRBJ2-2, with D perhaps TRBD2 (6 bases). CDR3 length equals 14 residues. The V gene lost 0 bases and the J gene lost 5 bases, with 7 bases spanning the gap. Germline CDR1 reads PRHDT; CDR2 reads FYEKMQ (reference sequence). The CDR3 DNA follows: TGTGCCAGCAGCTTAGGCCGGGGGACCGGGGAGCTGTTTTTT. Its protein product is CASSLGRGTGELFF.

The chain links TRBV11-2 to TRBJ2-3; D is ambiguous. The germline V gene encodes CDR1 SGHAT and CDR2 FQNNGV. Trimming cost V 1 base and J 2 bases, with 7 bases left between them. The CDR3 extends over 14 amino acids. The chain's CDR3 is CASSLVRTTDTQYF. DNA of the CDR3: TGTGCCAGCAGCTTAGTCAGGACCACAGATACGCAGTATTTT.

This chain links TRBV5-1 with TRBJ2-5; the D call may be TRBD1 or TRBD2 (5 bases each). The V gene's germline CDR1 is SGHRS and CDR2 YFSETQ. V was trimmed by 3 bases and J by 2 bases, leaving 8 bases between them. The CDR3 covers 13 residues. The CDR3 is CASSSWGQETQYF. DNA for the CDR3: TGCGCCAGCAGCTCGTGGGGGCAAGAGACCCAGTACTTC.

On this clone: This same CDR3 is encoded by further DNA sequences in the sample. This CDR3 reads CASSVSGGTDTQYF. The CDR3 DNA reads as TGTGCCAGCAGCGTATCTGGGGGGACAGATACGCAGTATTTT. The V call is TRBV9, the J call TRBJ2-3, with D perhaps TRBD2 (6 bases). This CDR3 region has 14 residues. Germline V gene lookup returns CDR1 SGDLS and CDR2 YYNGEE. V was pared by 1 base and J by 3 bases, with 9 bases between.

The chain couples TRBV30 to TRBJ2-7; 7 bases are shared with TRBD1. CDR3 length: 14 residues. Trimming took 2 bases from V and 2 from J; bases not matched to a gene: 6. The V gene's germline CDR1 is GTSNPN and CDR2 SVGIG (reference sequence). The CDR3 spells CAWSSQRGPYEQYF. CDR3 nucleotide sequence: TGTGCCTGGAGTTCCCAGAGGGGGCCCTACGAGCAGTACTTC. The whole variable domain, filled in from reference TRBV30 and TRBJ2-7, reads SQTIHQWPATLVQPVGSPLSLECTVEGTSNPNLYWYRQAAGRGLQLLFYSVGIGQISSEVPQNLSASRPQDRQFILSSKKLLLSDSGFYLCAWSSQRGPYEQYFGPGTRLTVT.

The chain carries TRBV4-3 and TRBJ1-2; TRBD1 matches 7 bases. Looked up from germline, CDR1 is LGHNA and CDR2 is YSLEER. J lost 4 bases, V lost 1 base, and 3 bases had no gene match. CDR3 length: 14 amino acids. The chain's CDR3 is CASSQGTGPYGYTF. CDR3 nucleotides: TGCGCCAGCAGCCAAGGGACAGGTCCCTATGGCTACACCTTC.

The V gene is TRBV11-2, the J gene TRBJ2-7; TRBD2 is a possible D gene (6 bases). V dropped 6 bases and J dropped 3 bases, with 18 bases sitting between them. The CDR3 contains 15 residues. Germline CDR1 reads SGHAT; CDR2 reads FQNNGV. CDR3 nucleotides: TGTGCCAGCAGGTCCCCGCGCGGGAAATACTACGAGCAGTACTTC. As protein: CASRSPRGKYYEQYF.